The 20 T cell receptor beta chains in this list originate from one sample, sequenced in a study of T-cell reconstitution after alpha-beta-depleted transplantation in children. Unique molecular identifiers were built into the TCRbeta library. Via MiXCR, TCRdb re-called the PCR reads, giving one row per CDR3 protein. This sample has around 500,000 distinct CDR3 sequences, with about 12% found just once. The specimen was PBMCs from the stem cell graft donor, collected from the stem cell graft. These receptors were collected from a human donor who donated a stem cell graft to a child with combined immunodeficiency.

The chain uses TRBV30 and TRBJ2-7; TRBD1 matches at 10 bases. Unmatched junction bases numbered 8, after V lost 2 bases and J lost 7 bases. CDR3 length: 14 residues. CDR1 is GTSNPN and CDR2 is SVGIG in the germline V gene (reference sequence). The CDR3: CAWSWTGGLGEQYF. The CDR3 coding sequence is TGTGCCTGGAGTTGGACAGGGGGACTGGGGGAGCAGTACTTC. Using reference TRBV30 and TRBJ2-7 for the parts outside the CDR3, the full variable domain is SQTIHQWPATLVQPVGSPLSLECTVEGTSNPNLYWYRQAAGRGLQLLFYSVGIGQISSEVPQNLSASRPQDRQFILSSKKLLLSDSGFYLCAWSWTGGLGEQYFGPGTRLTVT.

This clonotype was seen more than once but under ten times. The chain uses TRBV13 and TRBJ2-7; D may be TRBD1 (6 bases). Looked up from germline, CDR1 is PRHDT and CDR2 is FYEKMQ (reference sequence). The CDR3 totals 14 residues. Trimming took 5 bases from V and 5 from J, leaving 16 bases between them. The CDR3 here is CASSRGQNWDEQYF. CDR3 coding DNA: TGTGCCAGCAGCCGGGGACAAAATTGGGACGAGCAGTACTTC.

This clonotype appeared a few times. The V gene is TRBV2, the J gene TRBJ2-7; TRBD2 matches 7 bases. Germline-derived CDR1 and CDR2 are SNHLY and FYNNEI. CDR3 length: 13 amino acids. Trimming at V came to 8 bases and at J to 2 bases, leaving 6 bases not matched to a gene. CDR3 in amino acids: CASGAGVAYEQYF. As DNA, the CDR3 is TGTGCCAGCGGGGCGGGAGTCGCCTACGAGCAGTACTTC.

This clonotype was counted at least ten times. The rearrangement links TRBV9 to TRBJ2-3; TRBD2 agrees at 12 bases. Germline values: CDR1 SGDLS, CDR2 YYNGEE. Trimming took 0 bases from V and 5 from J; bases not matched to a gene: 4. The CDR3 is 16 residues long. Here the CDR3 DNA reads TGTGCCAGCAGCGTAGTCCTAGCGGGAGGGAGAGATACGCAGTATTTT. Its protein is CASSVVLAGGRDTQYF.

This sequence joins TRBV7-6 and TRBJ2-1; D is uncertain. The CDR3 sequence is 16 residues long. Deletions cut 3 bases from V and 2 bases from J, with 14 bases between. CDR1 is SGHVS, CDR2 FNYEAQ, per germline. The CDR3 DNA sequence: TGTGCCAGCAGCTTCGCCCTCAATGTTCCCTACAATGAGCAGTTCTTC. Translating gives CASSFALNVPYNEQFF.

This clonotype has more than one count but fewer than ten. This chain uses TRBV6-2 or TRBV6-3 with TRBJ2-7; TRBD1 agrees at 7 bases. Germline CDR1 reads MNHEY; CDR2 reads SVGEGT. This CDR3 contains 15 residues. The V segment lost 6 bases and the J segment 0 bases; nucleotides outside the gene matches: 8. The CDR3 region has the DNA TGTGCCAGCAGATCGACAGGGTCGACCTCCTACGAGCAGTACTTC. Its protein is CASRSTGSTSYEQYF.

V usage is TRBV6-2 or TRBV6-3 and J usage is TRBJ2-7, with a weak D call TRBD2 (5 bases). The V end was cut by 7 bases, the J end by 7 bases, with 14 bases between. The CDR3 is 12 residues long. Per germline, CDR1 MNHEY and CDR2 SVGEGT. In DNA form, the CDR3 reads TGTGCCAGCAATCCGGGATCGGGGGAGCAGTACTTC. Amino acid sequence: CASNPGSGEQYF.

This clonotype showed up just a few times. This chain joins TRBV12-3 or TRBV12-4 and TRBJ1-2; D is undetermined. This CDR3 region has 14 residues. V lost 1 base and J 8 bases, leaving 14 bases between the germline ends. The CDR3 bases are TGTGCCAGCAGTTTAGGGTCGGGGTCGCGCGGCTACACCTTC. Translated: CASSLGSGSRGYTF.

This clonotype was observed a handful of times. The CDR3 DNA follows: TGTGCCAGCAGCTTAGGGCTGAATACGCAGTATTTT. Translated, it gives CASSLGLNTQYF. The J gene is TRBJ2-3, the V gene TRBV7-2, with D unclear. The germline V gene encodes CDR1 SGHTA and CDR2 FQGNSA. This CDR3 contains 12 residues. V was trimmed by 1 base and J by 7 bases, leaving 6 bases between them.

V and J are TRBV2 and TRBJ2-4, with unresolved D. The germline gives CDR1 SNHLY, CDR2 FYNNEI. Trimming pared 8 bases from V and 7 bases from J, leaving 9 bases between. CDR3 length: 11 residues. Written as DNA, the CDR3 is TGTGCCAGCGGGGTCGGGAACATTCAGTACTTC. Amino acids: CASGVGNIQYF.

The chain links TRBV12-3 or TRBV12-4 to TRBJ2-1; tentative D call: TRBD2 (6 bases). This CDR3 is built from 17 residues. Deletions cut 4 bases from V and 3 bases from J, with 19 bases between. This chain's CDR3 is CASSSPGRERGYNEQFF. The CDR3 DNA reads TGTGCCAGCAGTTCCCCAGGTCGGGAGCGTGGCTACAATGAGCAGTTCTTC.

This chain links TRBV19 with TRBJ2-5; no firm D call. The CDR3 runs to 12 residues. Germline CDR1 is LNHDA and CDR2 is SQIVND (reference sequence). Trimming took 10 bases from V and 2 from J, leaving 11 bases between them. CDR3 nucleotide sequence: TGTGCCACGTCTAGGCAGCAAGAGACCCAGTACTTC. This codes for CATSRQQETQYF.

The genes are TRBV5-1 and TRBJ2-7; the D call may be TRBD1 or TRBD2 (6 bases each). V lost 9 bases to trimming and J lost 7 bases, with 26 bases between them. The CDR3 contains 15 residues. Germline CDR1 SGHRS, CDR2 YFSETQ. In DNA form, the CDR3 reads TGCGCCACTCGAGATTGGGCTGGAGGGGGGATGGAGCAGTACTTC. Encoded protein: CATRDWAGGGMEQYF.

This clonotype was counted between two and nine times. The chain combines TRBV3-1 with TRBJ2-5; 10 nucleotides align to TRBD2. V was pared by 2 bases and J by 5 bases, with 5 bases of the junction left unmatched. The length of the CDR3 is 15 residues. Germline V gives CDR1 LGHDT, CDR2 YNNKEL (reference sequence). The CDR3 DNA follows: TGTGCCAGCAGCCAACATAGCGGGGGGATGGAGACCCAGTACTTC. Its translation: CASSQHSGGMETQYF.

This clonotype showed up just a few times. V and J are TRBV15 and TRBJ2-7; 12 bases align to TRBD1. Germline-derived CDR1 and CDR2 are LNHNV and YYDKDF (reference sequence). The junction had 5 bases not matched to a gene; V was cut back by 5 bases and J by 3 bases. The CDR3 sequence is 15 residues long. CDR3 sequence reads: CATSEGTGGFYEQYF. CDR3 nucleotides: TGTGCCACCAGCGAAGGGACAGGGGGCTTCTACGAGCAGTACTTC.

This clonotype was detected many times. The chain uses TRBV10-3 and TRBJ2-3; unclear D gene. This CDR3 spans 13 amino acids. V shed 3 bases and J shed 5 bases, with 9 bases lying between them. In germline, CDR1 is ENHRY, CDR2 SYGVKD. The CDR3 spells CAISDYSGDTQYF. The CDR3 DNA follows: TGTGCCATCAGTGATTATTCAGGAGATACGCAGTATTTT.

This clonotype has a handful of counts. V usage is TRBV14 and J usage is TRBJ2-2, with D unresolved. V lost 4 bases, J lost 0 bases, and 12 bases lay in between. This CDR3 region has 16 residues. From germline, CDR1 is SGHDN and CDR2 FVKESK. DNA of the CDR3: TGTGCCAGCAGCCTAGAACACCCTGCGAACACCGGGGAGCTGTTTTTT. Translating gives CASSLEHPANTGELFF.

The table lists this clonotype with many counts. This rearrangement joins TRBV4-2 to TRBJ2-3, with 9 bases matching TRBD2. Germline lookup yields CDR1 LGHNA and CDR2 YNFKEQ. This CDR3 spans 18 amino acids. V lost 4 bases to trimming and J lost 2 bases; unmatched junction nucleotides: 13. The CDR3 region is CASSPLSSGTSYTDTQYF. In DNA form, the CDR3 reads TGTGCCAGCAGCCCGCTCTCTAGCGGGACATCCTACACAGATACGCAGTATTTT.

A few counts support this clonotype. This sequence joins TRBV7-9 and TRBJ1-2; D is possibly TRBD1 (6 bases). The CDR3 is 13 amino acids. Trimming shortened V by 5 bases and J by 4 bases, and 11 bases separated the two germline ends. Germline CDR1 is SEHNR and CDR2 is FQNEAQ (reference sequence). In nucleotides, the CDR3 is TGTGCCAGCAGCCAGACAGGCACCTATGGCTACACCTTC. Translating gives CASSQTGTYGYTF.

A few counts support this clonotype. V is TRBV12-3 or TRBV12-4 and J is TRBJ2-1; D not resolved. The CDR3 sequence is 13 residues long. Deletions cut 5 bases from V and 7 bases from J, with 12 bases between. As DNA, the CDR3 is TGTGCCAGCAGTCCGCGAGGTTGGAATGAGCAGTTCTTC. Amino acids: CASSPRGWNEQFF.